This record looks at one T cell receptor (beta chain) sequence and its context. The antigen it binds to is not known. Base qualities are not at hand, and no much larger clone is one base apart. The immunoSEQ Assay, a bias-controlled multiplex PCR, was used to amplify TCRbeta CDR3 regions from genomic DNA. The original methods were these. Within the assay, amplification of reference gene primers was used to estimate how many nucleated cells each sample contained. Sequence reads were collapsed and filtered to measure the absolute abundance of every unique TCRbeta CDR3 rearrangement. For each sample, productive Simpson clonality was calculated as the square root of Simpson's diversity index over productive rearrangements. TCRdb's version of the immuneACCESS table is confined to in-frame rearrangements and falls short of the full clone set. An unresolved V gene accounts for under half of the shortfall where checked; the remainder is of unknown origin. V and J calls and clone size come straight from that table; D and trimming were deduced from the DNA. The sample table contains around 480,000 clones; only one count was recorded for 75% to 90% of them. Clones ranked in the top ten supply approximately 0.7% of the sample.

In the prospective study, participants were about 18 to 90 years old, resided in about two dozen geographic areas of the United States, and were enrolled through a virtual design. To assign participants to cohorts, the prospective study relied on clinical history that participants themselves reported in a screening survey and a study questionnaire. For ImmuneRACE Cohort 3, a participant was defined as recovered based on two consecutive negative NP/OP PCR tests, clearance by a healthcare professional, or resolution of symptoms. Mobile phlebotomists in the prospective study collected whole blood, serum and a nasopharyngeal or oropharyngeal swab from every participant. Prospective study participants could optionally give additional blood draws and questionnaires over an approximately two-month period. Blood samples from the prospective study were shipped frozen or at room temperature prior to DNA extraction.

The sample comes from a study of blood T cell repertoires in COVID-19 (TCRdb year 2020). Broadly, across the study: Samples from collaborators originated in the United States, Italy and Spain and spanned both the acute and convalescent phases of COVID-19. The material from the prospective study consisted of cDNA or gDNA derived from T cells, B-cell-depleted T cells, or PBMCs. Subjects who had been exposed to COVID-19, were actively infected with it, or had recovered from it provided the deeply sampled blood TCRbeta repertoires that made up the dataset. A freely available public database, intended as a resource for researchers studying the immune response to SARS-CoV-2, is where the repertoires were released. Samples came from the ongoing ImmuneRACE study (first 160 participants) plus 1,254 subjects from 6 global collaborators. Nearly every sample came with metadata listing a de-identified subject ID, COVID-19 status, age in years and sex. HLA class I and class II types, where available, came from metadata supplied by the sample provider rather than from assay-based typing.

V is shortened by 6 bases, J by 2 bases, and the region joining them spans 11 bases. The CDR3 contains 14 residues, cysteine and phenylalanine counted. Solely the CDR3 DNA is kept, with 42 bases framed from the first base. The CDR1 and CDR2 encoded by the germline V gene are MDHEN and SYDVKM. Study-wide conclusions, independent of this receptor: The quantity of clinical and demographic metadata differed by source and by participant and was supplied without curation.

Recombination joined TRBV28 with TRBJ1-3; the best D guess is TRBD1, with 6 bases matching. This sequence was found in a woman aged 18-29 years who had recovered from COVID-19. Material: PBMCs or T cells enriched from blood (not recorded which). The CDR3 corresponds to CASRKGGAGNTIYF. The sequenced DNA: TGTGCCAGCAGGAAAGGGGGAGCTGGAAACACCATATATTTT.